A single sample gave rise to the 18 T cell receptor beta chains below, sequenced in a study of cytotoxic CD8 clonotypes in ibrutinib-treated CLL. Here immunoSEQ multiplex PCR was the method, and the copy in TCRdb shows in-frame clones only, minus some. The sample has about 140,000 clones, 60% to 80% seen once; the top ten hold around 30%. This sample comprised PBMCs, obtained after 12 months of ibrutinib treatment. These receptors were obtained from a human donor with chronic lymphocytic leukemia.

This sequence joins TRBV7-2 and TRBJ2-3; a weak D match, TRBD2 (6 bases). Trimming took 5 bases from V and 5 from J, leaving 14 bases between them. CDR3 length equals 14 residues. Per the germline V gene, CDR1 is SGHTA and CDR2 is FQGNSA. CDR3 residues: CASSVMSSVDTQYF. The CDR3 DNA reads TGTGCCAGCAGCGTAATGTCTAGCGTAGATACGCAGTATTTT.

The CDR3 coding sequence is TGTGCCAGCAGCTCCTTGATGGCAGGTAGCTCCTACGAGCAGTACTTC. Protein product: CASSSLMAGSSYEQYF. The chain recombines TRBV11-2 with TRBJ2-7, with no clear D. Germline CDR1 and CDR2: SGHAT and FQNNGV. The V gene lost 4 bases and the J gene lost 0 bases, with 16 bases spanning the gap. The CDR3 has 16 residues.

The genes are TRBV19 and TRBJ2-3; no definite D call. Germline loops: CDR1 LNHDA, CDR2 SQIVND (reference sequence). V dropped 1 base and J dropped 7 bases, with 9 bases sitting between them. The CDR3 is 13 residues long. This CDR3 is CASSIGPYHTQYF. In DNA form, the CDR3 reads TGTGCCAGTAGTATAGGACCTTACCATACGCAGTATTTT.

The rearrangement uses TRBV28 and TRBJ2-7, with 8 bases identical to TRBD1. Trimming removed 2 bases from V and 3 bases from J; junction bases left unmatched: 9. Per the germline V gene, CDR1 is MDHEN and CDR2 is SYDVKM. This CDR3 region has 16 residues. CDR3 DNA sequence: TGTGCCAGCAGTTTAAACCGACAGGGGCACTACTACGAGCAGTACTTC. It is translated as CASSLNRQGHYYEQYF. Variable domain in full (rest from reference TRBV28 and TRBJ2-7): DVKVTQSSRYLVKRTGEKVFLECVQDMDHENMFWYRQDPGLGLRLIYFSYDVKMKEKGDIPEGYSVSREKKERFSLILESASTNQTSMYLCASSLNRQGHYYEQYFGPGTRLTVT.

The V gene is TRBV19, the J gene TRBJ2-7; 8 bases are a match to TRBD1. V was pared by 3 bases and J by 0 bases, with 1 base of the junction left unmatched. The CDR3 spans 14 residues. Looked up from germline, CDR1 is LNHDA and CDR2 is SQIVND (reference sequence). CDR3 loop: CASSIDRGSYEQYF. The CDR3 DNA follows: TGTGCCAGTAGTATCGACAGGGGCTCCTACGAGCAGTACTTC.

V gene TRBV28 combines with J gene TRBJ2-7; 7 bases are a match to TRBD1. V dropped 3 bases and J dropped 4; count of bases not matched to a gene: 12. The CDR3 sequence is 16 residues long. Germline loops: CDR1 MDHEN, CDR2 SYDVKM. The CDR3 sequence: CASSLVLQGSQYEQYF. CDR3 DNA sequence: TGTGCCAGCAGTTTGGTCCTACAGGGGTCGCAATACGAGCAGTACTTC.

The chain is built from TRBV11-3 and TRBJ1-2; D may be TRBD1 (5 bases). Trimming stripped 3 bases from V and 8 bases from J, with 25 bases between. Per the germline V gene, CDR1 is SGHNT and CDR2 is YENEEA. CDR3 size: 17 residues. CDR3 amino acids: CASSFRQVASTDGGYTF. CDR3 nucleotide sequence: TGTGCCAGCAGCTTTCGTCAGGTAGCCTCGACAGATGGGGGCTACACCTTC. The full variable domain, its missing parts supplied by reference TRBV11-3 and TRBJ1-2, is EAGVVQSPRYKIIEKKQPVAFWCNPISGHNTLYWYLQNLGQGPELLIRYENEEAVDDSQLPKDRFSAERLKGVDSTLKIQPAELGDSAVYLCASSFRQVASTDGGYTFGSGTRLTVV.

The CDR3 DNA reads TGTGCCAGCAGAGCGACCACAGCGTTCGAGCAGTACTTC. Translating it yields CASRATTAFEQYF. The rearrangement uses TRBV6-1 and TRBJ2-7; no firm D call. There are 13 residues in the CDR3. The ends were cut back, 6 bases at V and 6 bases at J, with 15 bases in the middle. CDR1 and CDR2 from the germline V gene are MNHNS and SASEGT.

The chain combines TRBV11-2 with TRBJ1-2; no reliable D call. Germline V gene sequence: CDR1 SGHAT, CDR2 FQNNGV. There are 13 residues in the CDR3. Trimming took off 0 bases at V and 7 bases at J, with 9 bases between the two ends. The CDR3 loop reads CASSLDGLGGYTF. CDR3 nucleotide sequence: TGTGCCAGCAGCTTAGATGGGTTGGGTGGCTACACCTTC. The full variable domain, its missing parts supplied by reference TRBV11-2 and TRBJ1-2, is EAGVAQSPRYKIIEKRQSVAFWCNPISGHATLYWYQQILGQGPKLLIQFQNNGVVDDSQLPKDRFSAERLKGVDSTLKIQPAKLEDSAVYLCASSLDGLGGYTFGSGTRLTVV.

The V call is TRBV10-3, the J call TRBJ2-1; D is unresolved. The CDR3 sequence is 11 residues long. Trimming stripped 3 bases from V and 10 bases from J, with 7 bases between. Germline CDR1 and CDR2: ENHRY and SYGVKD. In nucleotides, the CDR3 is TGTGCCATCAGTGAATACCCAGAGCAGTTCTTC. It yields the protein CAISEYPEQFF.

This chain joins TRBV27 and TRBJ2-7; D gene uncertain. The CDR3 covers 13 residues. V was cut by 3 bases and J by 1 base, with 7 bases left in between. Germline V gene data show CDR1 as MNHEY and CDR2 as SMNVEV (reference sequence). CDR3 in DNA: TGTGCCAGCAGTTTCCCCTCTTCCTACGAGCAGTACTTC. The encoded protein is CASSFPSSYEQYF.

CDR3 bases: TGTGCCAGCTCACTACGAGGGACCGGGAACAATCAGCCCCAGCATTTT. Its protein product is CASSLRGTGNNQPQHF. The chain has TRBV18 and TRBJ1-5; TRBD1 is a possible D gene (5 bases). The CDR3 loop spans 16 amino acids. Germline V gives CDR1 KGHSH, CDR2 LQKENI. The V gene lost 4 bases and the J gene lost 3 bases, with 16 bases spanning the gap.

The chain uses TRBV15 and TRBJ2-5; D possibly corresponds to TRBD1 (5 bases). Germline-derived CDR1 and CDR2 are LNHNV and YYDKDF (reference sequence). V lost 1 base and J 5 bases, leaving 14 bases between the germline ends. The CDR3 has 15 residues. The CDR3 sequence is CATSRVPGWQETQYF. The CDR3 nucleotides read TGTGCCACCAGCAGAGTTCCAGGGTGGCAGGAGACCCAGTACTTC.

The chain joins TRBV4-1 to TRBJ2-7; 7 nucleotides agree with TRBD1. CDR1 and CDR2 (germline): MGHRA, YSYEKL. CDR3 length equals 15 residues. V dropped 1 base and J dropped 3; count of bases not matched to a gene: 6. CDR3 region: CASSQGQGGLYEQYF. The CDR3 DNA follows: TGCGCCAGCAGCCAAGGACAGGGTGGACTCTACGAGCAGTACTTC.

CDR3 bases: TGCGCCAGCAGATCTCTTGGCGGGGACTATGGCTACACCTTC. Its translation: CASRSLGGDYGYTF. The gene calls are TRBV4-1 and TRBJ1-2; D unresolved. Trimming removed 6 bases at V and 3 bases at J, with 14 bases between. Per the germline V gene, CDR1 is MGHRA and CDR2 is YSYEKL. The CDR3 extends over 14 amino acids.

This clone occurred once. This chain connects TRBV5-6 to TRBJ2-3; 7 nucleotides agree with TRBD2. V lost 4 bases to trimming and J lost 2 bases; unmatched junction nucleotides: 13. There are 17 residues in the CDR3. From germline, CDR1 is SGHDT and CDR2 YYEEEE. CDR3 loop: CASSPGLSGIITDTQYF. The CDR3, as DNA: TGTGCCAGCAGCCCAGGACTGAGCGGGATAATCACAGATACGCAGTATTTT. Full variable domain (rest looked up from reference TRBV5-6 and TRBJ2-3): DAGVTQSPTHLIKTRGQQVTLRCSPKSGHDTVSWYQQALGQGPQFIFQYYEEEERQRGNFPDRFSGHQFPNYSSELNVNALLLGDSALYLCASSPGLSGIITDTQYFGPGTRLTVL.

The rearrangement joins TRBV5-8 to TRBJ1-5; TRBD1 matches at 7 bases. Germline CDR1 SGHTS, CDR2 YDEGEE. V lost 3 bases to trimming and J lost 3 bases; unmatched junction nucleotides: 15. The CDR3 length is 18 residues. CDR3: CASSYLIRGTAVNQPQHF. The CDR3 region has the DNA TGTGCCAGCAGCTACCTAATCCGGGGGACAGCCGTCAATCAGCCCCAGCATTTT.

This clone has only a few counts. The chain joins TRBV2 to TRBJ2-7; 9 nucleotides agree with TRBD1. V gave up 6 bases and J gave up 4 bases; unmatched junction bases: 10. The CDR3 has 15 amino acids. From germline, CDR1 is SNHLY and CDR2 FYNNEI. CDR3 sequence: CASSPGGQGLYEQYF. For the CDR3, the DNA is TGTGCCAGCAGCCCCGGAGGACAGGGGCTATACGAGCAGTACTTC.